This T cell receptor (beta chain) was sequenced for a study of tumor-infiltrating T cells and Merkel cell polyomavirus. Across the study: CD8+ T cells recognized the Merkel cell polyomavirus KLL epitope.

Robust Merkel cell polyomavirus Large T antigen positivity by immunohistochemistry was seen in all patients' tumors. Trimming removed 5 bases from V and 9 bases from J; junction bases left unmatched: 18. The germline V gene has CDR1 LNHNV and CDR2 YYDKDF (reference sequence). The CDR3 is 18 residues long. Repertoires were generated with immunoSEQ multiplex PCR, while TCRdb's copy carries only in-frame clones and drops some. The sample shows 2,800 or so clones, about four fifths of them seen only once. The V gene is TRBV15, the J gene TRBJ2-1; 11 nucleotides line up with TRBD2. Sequences were obtained from tumor tissue. The receptor comes from a man aged 45-65 years with Merkel cell carcinoma. The CDR3 DNA reads TGTGCCACCAGCGTAAGACAGGGGTTACTAGCGGGGGCCCTTGAGCAGTTCTTC. Protein sequence: CATSVRQGLLAGALEQFF.